What follows is one T cell receptor beta chain and its context. This sample is part of a study of blood T cell repertoires in COVID-19. Across the whole study: T cells, B-cell-depleted T cells, or PBMCs provided the cDNA or gDNA that served as material.

The authors' processing: Reference gene primer amplification yielded estimated nucleated cell counts. The data were produced by immunoSEQ multiplex PCR, yet TCRdb's version contains in-frame clones alone and is incomplete. V and J calls and clone size come straight from that table; D and trimming were deduced from the DNA. This sample has more than 150,000 clones; around 87% occur once, and the top ten carry approximately 2.7%. Source material: peripheral blood. This TCR derives from a man aged 35-49 years with active or convalescent COVID-19.

CDR3 nucleotides: TGTGCCAGCTCCCCTCCAGCGCTCGCTAACTATGGCTACACCTTC. Its protein is CASSPPALANYGYTF. This chain links TRBV18 with TRBJ1-2; D is unclear. The CDR3 has 15 residues. The germline V gene encodes CDR1 KGHSH and CDR2 LQKENI. Deletions cut 6 bases from V and 0 bases from J, with 14 bases between. The full variable domain, its missing parts supplied by reference TRBV18 and TRBJ1-2, is NAGVMQNPRHLVRRRGQEARLRCSPMKGHSHVYWYRQLPEEGLKFMVYLQKENIIDESGMPKERFSAEFPKEGPSILRIQQVVRGDSAAYFCASSPPALANYGYTFGSGTRLTVV.